This T cell receptor (beta chain) originates from a study of cytomegalovirus exposure and HLA in healthy donors. For the study at large: Earlier, 150 million to 200 million T cells were analyzed, and some 120 million unique TCR beta sequences were found among them.

CDR3 length equals 18 residues. Germline-derived CDR1 and CDR2 are KGHSH and LQKENI. The junction had 9 bases not matched to a gene; V was cut back by 3 bases and J by 1 base. The PCR was carried out with 60 Vbeta primers and 13 Jbeta primers. Clones were sequenced by immunoSEQ multiplex PCR, and TCRdb holds only the in-frame ones, with some missing. The table has roughly 150,000 clones, roughly 68% seen once; the top ten hold about 9.4%. Findings and limits, study-wide: The authors listed 150 to 200 TCR beta chains as cytomegalovirus-associated. Sequencing artifact likely explains a cluster of highly shared sequence variants. In an earlier analysis, about 87% or about 30%: the productive usage of most TCR beta V segments.

As to this clone: Its antigen is undetermined.

Material: PBMCs. V gene TRBV18 combines with J gene TRBJ2-2; 9 nucleotides agree with TRBD2. The TCR was taken from a man under 40 in good health and CMV-seropositive. Here the CDR3 reads CASSPRSSGEENTGELFF. For the CDR3, the DNA is TGTGCCAGCTCACCCAGGTCTAGCGGGGAGGAGAACACCGGGGAGCTGTTTTTT.